These 25 T cell receptor beta chains originate from one sample sequenced in a study of blood T cell repertoires in COVID-19. The assay was immunoSEQ multiplex PCR, and TCRdb's table has in-frame clones only and misses some. The sample has over 80,000 clones, more than 90% seen once; the top ten hold over 1.5%. The sequenced sample consisted of peripheral blood. These receptors were obtained from a man aged 60-69 years with acute or convalescent COVID-19.

The chain joins TRBV27 to TRBJ2-1; 14 bases match TRBD2. The CDR3 totals 15 residues. Germline V lookup: CDR1 MNHEY, CDR2 SMNVEV (reference sequence). V lost 7 bases, J lost 6 bases, and 5 bases stayed unmatched. The CDR3 protein is CASTLTSGRANEQFF. The CDR3 DNA follows: TGTGCCAGCACTTTGACTAGCGGGAGGGCCAATGAGCAGTTCTTC.

This chain uses TRBV29-1 with TRBJ2-2, with 8 bases lining up with TRBD2. After removal of 4 bases from V and 6 bases from J, the junction contained 4 bases not matched to a gene. The CDR3 contains 13 residues. CDR1 is SQVTM, CDR2 ANQGSEA, per germline. The CDR3 spells CSVAPGGPGELFF. In DNA form, the CDR3 reads TGCAGCGTTGCCCCGGGAGGGCCCGGGGAGCTGTTTTTT.

The gene calls are TRBV4-2 and TRBJ2-7; possibly TRBD2 for D (6 bases). Trimming left V 4 bases short and J 2 bases short, with 18 bases between. The CDR3 has 16 amino acids. Germline-derived CDR1 and CDR2 are LGHNA and YNFKEQ. CDR3 nucleotides: TGTGCCAGCAGCCTCGACCCGGCTAGCGTTACCTACGAGCAGTACTTC. Amino acids: CASSLDPASVTYEQYF.

This chain joins TRBV7-3 and TRBJ2-1; 10 nucleotides match TRBD2. With 2 bases clipped from V and 6 bases from J, the junction kept 4 bases outside the gene matches. This CDR3 contains 15 residues. CDR1 SGHTA and CDR2 FQGTGA come from the germline V gene. The CDR3, as DNA: TGTGCCAGCAGCTTACTACTAGCGGGGACCAATGAGCAGTTCTTC. Amino acids: CASSLLLAGTNEQFF.

This clone was detected only a few times. The chain carries TRBV18 and TRBJ1-4; D not certain. The CDR3 is 16 amino acids. The V and J ends lost 5 bases and 0 bases respectively, with 13 bases between them. Germline V gene data show CDR1 as KGHSH and CDR2 as LQKENI. The CDR3 loop is CASSKDRLSTNEKLFF. As DNA, the CDR3 is TGTGCCAGCTCAAAGGACCGACTATCAACTAATGAAAAACTGTTTTTT. The whole variable domain, remainder taken from reference TRBV18 and TRBJ1-4, is NAGVMQNPRHLVRRRGQEARLRCSPMKGHSHVYWYRQLPEEGLKFMVYLQKENIIDESGMPKERFSAEFPKEGPSILRIQQVVRGDSAAYFCASSKDRLSTNEKLFFGSGTQLSVL.

J is TRBJ2-1 and V is TRBV5-1, with 10 bases matching TRBD2. The CDR3 is 14 amino acids. Germline assignment: CDR1 SGHRS and CDR2 YFSETQ. J lost 10 bases, V lost 4 bases, and 8 bases had no gene match. The CDR3, as DNA: TGCGCCAGCAGCCTGGAGGTTAGCGGGGGGGAGCAGTTCTTC. Translating gives CASSLEVSGGEQFF.

J is TRBJ2-7 and V is TRBV19; TRBD1 might be the D (5 bases). The CDR3 length is 14 residues. CDR1 is LNHDA, CDR2 SQIVND, per germline (reference sequence). The V end was cut by 7 bases, the J end by 0 bases, with 13 bases between. CDR3: CASKTGPSSYEQYF. The DNA for the CDR3 is TGTGCCAGTAAAACAGGCCCGAGCTCCTACGAGCAGTACTTC.

The chain uses TRBV4-1 and TRBJ2-1, with no clear D. This CDR3 region has 15 residues. CDR1 is MGHRA, CDR2 YSYEKL, per germline. V was shortened by 0 bases and J by 4 bases, with 10 bases between the two germline ends. The chain's CDR3 is CASSQDPTGYNEQFF. As DNA, the CDR3 is TGCGCCAGCAGCCAAGATCCCACGGGTTACAATGAGCAGTTCTTC.

The chain employs TRBV5-1 and TRBJ1-1; perhaps TRBD1 as D (5 bases). Deletions cut 0 bases from V and 1 base from J, with 7 bases between. In germline, CDR1 is SGHRS, CDR2 YFSETQ. This CDR3 contains 14 residues. CDR3: CASSLEGQNTEAFF. The CDR3 DNA reads TGCGCCAGCAGCTTGGAGGGGCAGAACACTGAAGCTTTCTTT.

The chain links TRBV5-1 to TRBJ2-1; 8 bases agree with TRBD2. V gave up 2 bases and J gave up 6 bases; unmatched junction bases: 7. The CDR3 totals 15 residues. Per germline, CDR1 SGHRS and CDR2 YFSETQ. CDR3 protein: CASSFSSGTGNEQFF. DNA for the CDR3: TGCGCCAGCAGCTTCAGTAGCGGGACGGGCAATGAGCAGTTCTTC.

V and J are TRBV11-2 and TRBJ2-1; TRBD1 matches at 8 bases. CDR3 length: 14 amino acids. Germline loops: CDR1 SGHAT, CDR2 FQNNGV. After removal of 5 bases from V and 7 bases from J, the junction contained 7 bases not matched to a gene. The chain's CDR3 is CASSRPRGRNEQFF. CDR3 DNA sequence: TGTGCCAGCAGCCGGCCCAGGGGGCGGAATGAGCAGTTCTTC.

This sequence joins TRBV5-1 and TRBJ1-4; D perhaps matches TRBD1 (5 bases). Per the germline V gene, CDR1 is SGHRS and CDR2 is YFSETQ. The CDR3 totals 15 residues. Trimming cost V 0 bases and J 5 bases, with 11 bases left between them. Written as DNA, the CDR3 is TGCGCCAGCAGCTTGGCGGGGGGGGGAAATGAAAAACTGTTTTTT. Protein: CASSLAGGGNEKLFF. Together with reference TRBV5-1 and TRBJ1-4, the CDR3 gives the full variable domain: KAGVTQTPRYLIKTRGQQVTLSCSPISGHRSVSWYQQTPGQGLQFLFEYFSETQRNKGNFPGRFSGRQFSNSRSEMNVSTLELGDSALYLCASSLAGGGNEKLFFGSGTQLSVL.

The V call is TRBV5-6, the J call TRBJ1-6, with D unclear. The CDR3 contains 15 residues. V lost 0 bases to trimming and J lost 3 bases, with 7 bases between them. Germline-derived CDR1 and CDR2 are SGHDT and YYEEEE. This chain's CDR3 is CASSLDPDYNSPLHF. The DNA for the CDR3 is TGTGCCAGCAGCTTGGACCCAGACTATAATTCACCCCTCCACTTT.

As concerns this clone: Within the sample, other DNA sequences also encode this same CDR3. V gene TRBV7-3 combines with J gene TRBJ2-2; 11 bases fit TRBD1. The CDR3 loop spans 17 amino acids. Trimming at V came to 2 bases and at J to 6 bases, leaving 8 bases not matched to a gene. Germline V CDR1 and CDR2: SGHTA, FQGTGA. CDR3 region: CASSLPGGTGGAGELFF. The CDR3 DNA reads TGTGCCAGCAGCTTACCCGGTGGGACAGGGGGGGCCGGGGAGCTGTTTTTT.

The CDR3 DNA is TGTGCCAGCAGTGAATGGGCAGGGGGACTCTACGAGCAGTACTTC. It specifies CASSEWAGGLYEQYF. This chain links TRBV2 with TRBJ2-7; D is possibly TRBD1 (7 bases). Per the germline V gene, CDR1 is SNHLY and CDR2 is FYNNEI. Trimming removed 2 bases at V and 3 bases at J, with 14 bases between. The length of the CDR3 is 15 residues.

V is TRBV19 and J is TRBJ1-5; TRBD1 might be the D (6 bases). V lost 8 bases and J lost 7, with 15 bases in between. This CDR3 contains 13 residues. CDR1 and CDR2 (germline): LNHDA, SQIVND (reference sequence). The CDR3: CASHERGGQPQHF. CDR3 DNA: TGTGCCAGTCACGAGAGGGGGGGACAGCCCCAGCATTTT. Drawing the rest from reference TRBV19 and TRBJ1-5, the complete variable domain is DGGITQSPKYLFRKEGQNVTLSCEQNLNHDAMYWYRQDPGQGLRLIYYSQIVNDFQKGDIAEGYSVSREKKESFPLTVTSAQKNPTAFYLCASHERGGQPQHFGDGTRLSIL.

This chain joins TRBV7-2 and TRBJ2-3, with 7 bases lining up with TRBD1. The CDR3 contains 16 residues. V lost 5 bases and J lost 2; bases outside the gene matches: 10. CDR1 is SGHTA and CDR2 is FQGNSA in the germline V gene. The CDR3 bases are TGTGCCAGCAGCGATCAAACAGGGGCTTACACAGATACGCAGTATTTT. Protein sequence: CASSDQTGAYTDTQYF. The complete variable domain, with remaining parts taken from reference TRBV7-2 and TRBJ2-3, reads GAGVSQSPSNKVTEKGKDVELRCDPISGHTALYWYRQSLGQGLEFLIYFQGNSAPDKSGLPSDRFSAERTGGSVSTLTIQRTQQEDSAVYLCASSDQTGAYTDTQYFGPGTRLTVL.

In this sample, this clone turned up once. The chain carries TRBV30 and TRBJ2-1, with 8 bases lining up with TRBD2. The CDR3 spans 15 residues. V shed 0 bases, J shed 7 bases, and the junction held 8 bases outside the gene matches. Germline CDR1 GTSNPN, CDR2 SVGIG (reference sequence). CDR3 loop: CAWSVLSGSLNEQFF. The CDR3 DNA follows: TGTGCCTGGAGTGTACTGAGCGGGAGTTTGAATGAGCAGTTCTTC.

The chain joins TRBV6-2 or TRBV6-3 to TRBJ2-3, with 8 bases matching TRBD1. Trimming at V came to 2 bases and at J to 3 bases, leaving 10 bases not matched to a gene. CDR1 MNHEY and CDR2 SVGEGT come from the germline V gene. This CDR3 has 17 residues. Here the CDR3 reads CASSYPPQGARTDTQYF. The CDR3 region has the DNA TGTGCCAGCAGTTACCCTCCCCAGGGGGCGCGAACAGATACGCAGTATTTT.

The rearrangement joins TRBV15 to TRBJ1-6; D remains unclear. Trimming took off 0 bases at V and 14 bases at J, with 11 bases between the two ends. Per germline, CDR1 LNHNV and CDR2 YYDKDF (reference sequence). This CDR3 contains 13 residues. CDR3 DNA sequence: TGTGCCACCAGCAGAGATTCCTCCGAGACCCTCCACTTT. Translating it yields CATSRDSSETLHF.

This chain links TRBV10-3 with TRBJ2-3, with 13 bases fitting TRBD2. The CDR3 spans 16 residues. The V gene end was trimmed by 10 bases and the J gene end by 4 bases; junction bases not matched to a gene: 11. Looked up from germline, CDR1 is ENHRY and CDR2 is SYGVKD. The CDR3 nucleotides read TGTGCCACCGCCCCCTGGACTAGCGGGAGTGCAGATACGCAGTATTTT. As protein: CATAPWTSGSADTQYF.

V and J are TRBV11-3 and TRBJ2-5; TRBD1 matches 7 bases. CDR3 size: 13 residues. Germline lookup yields CDR1 SGHNT and CDR2 YENEEA. After removal of 5 bases from V and 9 bases from J, the junction contained 9 bases not matched to a gene. The CDR3 coding sequence is TGTGCCAGCAGCCGTTCACAGGGGAAATCCCAGTACTTC. The encoded protein is CASSRSQGKSQYF. Using reference TRBV11-3 and TRBJ2-5 for the parts outside the CDR3, the full variable domain is EAGVVQSPRYKIIEKKQPVAFWCNPISGHNTLYWYLQNLGQGPELLIRYENEEAVDDSQLPKDRFSAERLKGVDSTLKIQPAELGDSAVYLCASSRSQGKSQYFGPGTRLLVL.

The CDR3 spells CASSSRGLDLMNTEAFF. For the CDR3, the DNA is TGTGCCAGCAGCTCCAGGGGACTAGACCTTATGAACACTGAAGCTTTCTTT. The rearrangement links TRBV7-9 to TRBJ1-1; a weak D match, TRBD1 (6 bases). Trimming removed 4 bases at V and 0 bases at J, with 18 bases between. The germline gives CDR1 SEHNR, CDR2 FQNEAQ (reference sequence). The CDR3 runs to 17 residues. Looking up the rest from reference TRBV7-9 and TRBJ1-1 gives the full variable domain: DTGVSQNPRHKITKRGQNVTFRCDPISEHNRLYWYRQTLGQGPEFLTYFQNEAQLEKSRLLSDRFSAERPKGSFSTLEIQRTEQGDSAMYLCASSSRGLDLMNTEAFFGQGTRLTVV.

The V call is TRBV19, the J call TRBJ2-5; the D is unclear. Germline V lookup: CDR1 LNHDA, CDR2 SQIVND (reference sequence). Trimming removed 4 bases from V and 4 bases from J, with 4 bases in between. The CDR3 is made up of 11 amino acids. The CDR3 sequence: CASSNGETQYF. For the CDR3, the DNA is TGTGCCAGTAGTAACGGAGAGACCCAGTACTTC.

The V and J genes are TRBV9 and TRBJ1-4; no reliable D call. Germline values: CDR1 SGDLS, CDR2 YYNGEE. CDR3 length: 14 amino acids. Trimming stripped 5 bases from V and 4 bases from J, with 12 bases between. The CDR3 is CASSARGDNEKLFF. In DNA, the CDR3 is TGTGCCAGCAGTGCACGAGGCGATAATGAAAAACTGTTTTTT. The full variable domain, in which reference TRBV9 and TRBJ1-4 provide the parts outside the CDR3, is DSGVTQTPKHLITATGQRVTLRCSPRSGDLSVYWYQQSLDQGLQFLIQYYNGEERAKGNILERFSAQQFPDLHSELNLSSLELGDSALYFCASSARGDNEKLFFGSGTQLSVL.